This is a list of T cell receptor beta chains from one sample in a study of OX40 agonist ivuxolimab in advanced cancers. The table came from immunoSEQ multiplex PCR; TCRdb's copy has only in-frame clones and leaves some out. Among roughly 80,000 clones, around 84% were seen once, and the ten largest hold roughly 1.9%. The sequenced sample was CD4+ or CD8+ T cells sorted from blood, obtained in a trial of the OX40 agonist ivuxolimab. Receptors originate from an adult with an advanced solid tumor such as melanoma, head and neck, liver or kidney cancer. CDR3s include the opening cysteine and the closing phenylalanine or tryptophan. Each record gives: V gene, clone size, J gene, CDR3 length, D gene, CDR3 DNA, CDR3 protein. D genes are given only for firm matches. Some rows have no size entry. The others give once, few or many, or a class for an expanded clone.

v_gene: TRBV7-2; abundance: .; j_gene: TRBJ2-5; len: 16; d_gene: TRBD1; CDR3nt: TGTGCCAGCAGCGCAGTGAAAGGACAGGGGTTGGAGACCCAGTACTTC; CDR3aa: CASSAVKGQGLETQYF
v_gene: TRBV6-5; abundance: .; j_gene: TRBJ2-7; len: 16; d_gene: TRBD2; CDR3nt: TGTGCCAGCAGTTACGGGGGACTAGCGGGGGAGTACGAGCAGTACTTC; CDR3aa: CASSYGGLAGEYEQYF
v_gene: TRBV2; abundance: .; j_gene: TRBJ1-1; len: 11; d_gene: .; CDR3nt: TGTGCCAGCAGACGTTACACTGAAGCTTTCTTT; CDR3aa: CASRRYTEAFF
v_gene: TRBV7-2; abundance: .; j_gene: TRBJ2-3; len: 14; d_gene: .; CDR3nt: TGTGCCAGCAGCCTGGATAGGAGCACAGATACGCAGTATTTT; CDR3aa: CASSLDRSTDTQYF
v_gene: TRBV27; abundance: .; j_gene: TRBJ1-2; len: 17; d_gene: .; CDR3nt: TGTGCCAGCAGTCCGATCCCCTCTGTCAGGTCTAACTATGGCTACACCTTC; CDR3aa: CASSPIPSVRSNYGYTF
v_gene: TRBV7-9; abundance: .; j_gene: TRBJ2-3; len: 11; d_gene: .; CDR3nt: TGTGCCAGCGGGAAAACAGATACGCAGTATTTT; CDR3aa: CASGKTDTQYF
v_gene: TRBV5-5; abundance: .; j_gene: TRBJ2-2; len: 14; d_gene: .; CDR3nt: TGTGCCAGCAGCTTTCTCGAGGTCGGCGGGGAGCTGTTTTTT; CDR3aa: CASSFLEVGGELFF
v_gene: TRBV18; abundance: .; j_gene: TRBJ1-5; len: 15; d_gene: .; CDR3nt: TGTGCCAGCTCATGGGACGGAGGGGCCAATCAGCTCCAGCATTTT; CDR3aa: CASSWDGGANQLQHF
v_gene: TRBV28; abundance: .; j_gene: TRBJ1-2; len: 13; d_gene: .; CDR3nt: TGTGCCAGCAGGTATCAACCTAACTATGGCTACACCTTC; CDR3aa: CASRYQPNYGYTF
v_gene: TRBV7-3; abundance: .; j_gene: TRBJ2-1; len: 15; d_gene: .; CDR3nt: TGTGCCAGCAGCTTAAAGTGGGGGGCCGGCAATGAGCAGTTCTTC; CDR3aa: CASSLKWGAGNEQFF
v_gene: TRBV7-2; abundance: .; j_gene: TRBJ2-7; len: 14; d_gene: .; CDR3nt: TGTGCCAGCAGCTCTGGACAGTACTTCTACGAGCAGTACTTC; CDR3aa: CASSSGQYFYEQYF
v_gene: TRBV6-5; abundance: few; j_gene: TRBJ2-3; len: 14; d_gene: .; CDR3nt: TGTGCCAGCACCTTAGGGTACAGCGGAGATACGCAGTATTTT; CDR3aa: CASTLGYSGDTQYF
v_gene: TRBV10-3; abundance: once; j_gene: TRBJ1-6; len: 15; d_gene: .; CDR3nt: TGTGCCATCAGTGAGTCGTGGAAAGGGAACTCACCCCTCCACTTT; CDR3aa: CAISESWKGNSPLHF
v_gene: TRBV28; abundance: .; j_gene: TRBJ1-1; len: 13; d_gene: TRBD1; CDR3nt: TGTGCCAGCAGGCAGGGGGGGGACACTGAAGCTTTCTTT; CDR3aa: CASRQGGDTEAFF
v_gene: TRBV27; abundance: .; j_gene: TRBJ2-7; len: 12; d_gene: .; CDR3nt: TGTGCCAGCAGTTTCCGAGGTACCGAGCAGTACTTC; CDR3aa: CASSFRGTEQYF
v_gene: TRBV20-1; abundance: .; j_gene: TRBJ1-1; len: 10; d_gene: .; CDR3nt: TGCAGTGCTAGGGAGAACGAGGCTTTCTTT; CDR3aa: CSARENEAFF
v_gene: TRBV2; abundance: .; j_gene: TRBJ2-3; len: 12; d_gene: .; CDR3nt: TGTGCCTCAGGAAGGGGAGCAGATACGCAGTATTTT; CDR3aa: CASGRGADTQYF
v_gene: TRBV7-9; abundance: .; j_gene: TRBJ1-5; len: 19; d_gene: TRBD1; CDR3nt: TGTGCCAGCAGCCTCCATGTCCCCCGGGACAGGGTGTGGAGTCAGCCCCAGCATTTT; CDR3aa: CASSLHVPRDRVWSQPQHF
v_gene: TRBV2; abundance: .; j_gene: TRBJ1-4; len: 17; d_gene: .; CDR3nt: TGTGCCAGCAGTGAAGGTCTCCCGGGGACCCTTAATGAAAAACTGTTTTTT; CDR3aa: CASSEGLPGTLNEKLFF
v_gene: TRBV18; abundance: .; j_gene: TRBJ1-1; len: 15; d_gene: .; CDR3nt: TGTGCCAGCTCACCAGGGGGATTGAGGGGGGCTGAAGCTTTCTTT; CDR3aa: CASSPGGLRGAEAFF
v_gene: TRBV30; abundance: .; j_gene: TRBJ2-2; len: 14; d_gene: .; CDR3nt: TGTGCCTGGAGCCGGTTTGGTAGCAACGGGGAGCTGTTTTTT; CDR3aa: CAWSRFGSNGELFF
v_gene: TRBV5-1; abundance: few; j_gene: TRBJ2-2; len: 17; d_gene: TRBD1; CDR3nt: TGCGCCAGCAGCTTGTCACCGGGACAGGGGAGGACCGGGGAGCTGTTTTTT; CDR3aa: CASSLSPGQGRTGELFF
v_gene: TRBV11-2; abundance: .; j_gene: TRBJ1-2; len: 15; d_gene: TRBD1; CDR3nt: TGTGCCAGCAGCTTAGTAGCCGGGACAGAATATGGCTACACCTTC; CDR3aa: CASSLVAGTEYGYTF
v_gene: TRBV5-4; abundance: .; j_gene: TRBJ1-4; len: 14; d_gene: .; CDR3nt: TGTGCCAGCAGCCCGGACCGGGCAGGGGAAAAACTGTTTTTT; CDR3aa: CASSPDRAGEKLFF
v_gene: TRBV4-1; abundance: .; j_gene: TRBJ1-2; len: 17; d_gene: TRBD1; CDR3nt: TGCGCCAGCAGCCCGGGGACAGGGGGCGGTTGGGGCTATGGCTACACCTTC; CDR3aa: CASSPGTGGGWGYGYTF
v_gene: TRBV27; abundance: .; j_gene: TRBJ2-5; len: 16; d_gene: TRBD1; CDR3nt: TGTGCCAGCAGTCCCCGGGACAGGGGGCGAGGGGAGACCCAGTACTTC; CDR3aa: CASSPRDRGRGETQYF
v_gene: TRBV9; abundance: .; j_gene: TRBJ2-3; len: 18; d_gene: TRBD1; CDR3nt: TGTGCCAGCAGCGCGTTAACCGGGACAGGGCTAAGCACAGATACGCAGTATTTT; CDR3aa: CASSALTGTGLSTDTQYF
v_gene: TRBV28; abundance: .; j_gene: TRBJ1-3; len: 16; d_gene: .; CDR3nt: TGTGCCAGCAGTTTAACAGGATGGGGTTTGGCTGGGGCCATATATTTT; CDR3aa: CASSLTGWGLAGAIYF
v_gene: TRBV7-9; abundance: once; j_gene: TRBJ1-5; len: 15; d_gene: .; CDR3nt: TGTGCCAGCAGCTTAGGCGAGGGAGGGCGTCAGCCCCAGCATTTT; CDR3aa: CASSLGEGGRQPQHF
v_gene: TRBV2; abundance: few; j_gene: TRBJ1-5; len: 15; d_gene: TRBD1; CDR3nt: TGTGCCAGCAGACGGGACAGGGGTGAGGATCAGCCCCAGCATTTT; CDR3aa: CASRRDRGEDQPQHF
v_gene: TRBV27; abundance: .; j_gene: TRBJ2-7; len: 15; d_gene: .; CDR3nt: TGTGCCAGCAGTTATGAAGGGCCCGAAACCTACGAGCAGTACTTC; CDR3aa: CASSYEGPETYEQYF
v_gene: TRBV7-2; abundance: few; j_gene: TRBJ2-4; len: 14; d_gene: .; CDR3nt: TGTGCCAGCAGCTTGGTCGAGGCCAAAAACATTCAGTACTTC; CDR3aa: CASSLVEAKNIQYF
v_gene: TRBV6-1; abundance: .; j_gene: TRBJ1-1; len: 15; d_gene: .; CDR3nt: TGTGCCAGCAGTGAAATAACAGGGCTGAACACTGAAGCTTTCTTT; CDR3aa: CASSEITGLNTEAFF
v_gene: TRBV30; abundance: .; j_gene: TRBJ1-2; len: 13; d_gene: .; CDR3nt: TGTGCCTGGTTTTCGGACCAGATTTATGGCTACACCTTC; CDR3aa: CAWFSDQIYGYTF
v_gene: TRBV27; abundance: .; j_gene: TRBJ2-7; len: 14; d_gene: TRBD1; CDR3nt: TGTGCCAGCAGAAGGACAGGGGGTTCCTACGAGCAGTACTTC; CDR3aa: CASRRTGGSYEQYF
v_gene: TRBV30; abundance: .; j_gene: TRBJ2-1; len: 19; d_gene: TRBD2; CDR3nt: TGTGCCTGGAGTGTGTTTGGGGCGGAACTAGCGGGGGTCCCAATGAGCAGATTCTTC; CDR3aa: CAWSVFGAELAGVPMSRFF
v_gene: TRBV9; abundance: .; j_gene: TRBJ2-5; len: 15; d_gene: TRBD1; CDR3nt: TGTGCCAGCAGTCAAGGGACAGGCGTTTGGGAGACCCAGTACTTC; CDR3aa: CASSQGTGVWETQYF
v_gene: TRBV7-7; abundance: .; j_gene: TRBJ2-3; len: 16; d_gene: TRBD2; CDR3nt: TGTGCTAGCAGCGTCGGGGCGGGGGGGCCTACAGATACGCAGTATTTT; CDR3aa: CASSVGAGGPTDTQYF
v_gene: TRBV10-1; abundance: .; j_gene: TRBJ2-3; len: 18; d_gene: .; CDR3nt: TGCGCCAGCAGGCCGAACATGCCAGGGGCCCCGAGCACAGATACGCAGTATTTT; CDR3aa: CASRPNMPGAPSTDTQYF
v_gene: TRBV30; abundance: .; j_gene: TRBJ1-1; len: 15; d_gene: .; CDR3nt: TGTGCCTGGAGTGTTCGGGGCAGAACGAACACTGAAGCTTTCTTT; CDR3aa: CAWSVRGRTNTEAFF
v_gene: TRBV4-1; abundance: .; j_gene: TRBJ1-2; len: 13; d_gene: .; CDR3nt: TGCGCCAGCACCGCCAACGGTCTCGGTGGCTACACCTTC; CDR3aa: CASTANGLGGYTF
v_gene: TRBV28; abundance: .; j_gene: TRBJ1-2; len: 15; d_gene: .; CDR3nt: TGTGCCAGCAGTACCCCGGGGCGACACACTATCGGCTACACCTTC; CDR3aa: CASSTPGRHTIGYTF
v_gene: TRBV5-4; abundance: .; j_gene: TRBJ1-2; len: 15; d_gene: .; CDR3nt: TGTGCCAGCAGCTTGGAATGGGGGCCGAGCTATGGCTACACCTTC; CDR3aa: CASSLEWGPSYGYTF
v_gene: TRBV15; abundance: few; j_gene: TRBJ1-4; len: 14; d_gene: .; CDR3nt: TGTGCCACCGGTCCGGAGATCGTTAATGAAAAACTGTTTTTT; CDR3aa: CATGPEIVNEKLFF
v_gene: TRBV28; abundance: .; j_gene: TRBJ1-5; len: 13; d_gene: .; CDR3nt: TGTGCCAGCAGTATGACGCTGAGCGCGCCCCAGCATTTT; CDR3aa: CASSMTLSAPQHF
v_gene: TRBV6-1; abundance: .; j_gene: TRBJ1-2; len: 14; d_gene: .; CDR3nt: TGTGCCAGCAGTTTCCAAACAGGGAACTATGGCTACACCTTC; CDR3aa: CASSFQTGNYGYTF
v_gene: TRBV10-3; abundance: .; j_gene: TRBJ1-2; len: 13; d_gene: .; CDR3nt: TGTGCCATCAGTGCGGAGGGTGCTGGTGGCTACACCTTC; CDR3aa: CAISAEGAGGYTF
v_gene: TRBV15; abundance: .; j_gene: TRBJ2-3; len: 15; d_gene: .; CDR3nt: TGTGCCACCAGCGGCCTCAGGGAGGCAACAGATACGCAGTATTTT; CDR3aa: CATSGLREATDTQYF
v_gene: TRBV4-1; abundance: medium-sized; j_gene: TRBJ1-6; len: 16; d_gene: .; CDR3nt: TGCGCCAGCAGCCAAGTCACAACGTCTAATAATTCACCCCTCCACTTT; CDR3aa: CASSQVTTSNNSPLHF
v_gene: TRBV7-2; abundance: .; j_gene: TRBJ2-4; len: 16; d_gene: .; CDR3nt: TGTGCCAGCAGCGAAGACGGGGACACGAGGAGGGGGATTCAGTACTTC; CDR3aa: CASSEDGDTRRGIQYF
v_gene: TRBV29-1; abundance: .; j_gene: TRBJ2-2; len: 12; d_gene: .; CDR3nt: TGCAGCGTTGCAGCAACCACCGGGGAGCTGTTTTTT; CDR3aa: CSVAATTGELFF
v_gene: TRBV7-6; abundance: .; j_gene: TRBJ1-1; len: 15; d_gene: .; CDR3nt: TGTGCCAGCAGCCAAGTGGACGGAGTGGGCACTGAAGCTTTCTTT; CDR3aa: CASSQVDGVGTEAFF
v_gene: TRBV28; abundance: .; j_gene: TRBJ1-5; len: 15; d_gene: TRBD1; CDR3nt: TGTGCCAGCAGTTGGAGACAGGGGGTGAAGCAGCCCCAGCATTTT; CDR3aa: CASSWRQGVKQPQHF
v_gene: TRBV4-1; abundance: .; j_gene: TRBJ2-3; len: 16; d_gene: TRBD2; CDR3nt: TGCGCCAGCAGCCCGGAGGGACTAGCCGACATAGATACGCAGTATTTT; CDR3aa: CASSPEGLADIDTQYF
v_gene: TRBV5-5; abundance: once; j_gene: TRBJ2-7; len: 17; d_gene: TRBD1; CDR3nt: TGTGCCAGCAGCCTCCTTCCGGGCGCGACAGGGTCCTACGAGCAGTACTTC; CDR3aa: CASSLLPGATGSYEQYF
v_gene: TRBV5-1; abundance: .; j_gene: TRBJ1-2; len: 17; d_gene: TRBD1; CDR3nt: TGCGCCAGCAGCTCCCAGGGGGCCTATTACTCTAACTATGGCTACACCTTC; CDR3aa: CASSSQGAYYSNYGYTF
v_gene: TRBV28; abundance: .; j_gene: TRBJ1-2; len: 13; d_gene: .; CDR3nt: TGTGCCAGCAGTATACAGGCGGACTATGGCTACACCTTC; CDR3aa: CASSIQADYGYTF